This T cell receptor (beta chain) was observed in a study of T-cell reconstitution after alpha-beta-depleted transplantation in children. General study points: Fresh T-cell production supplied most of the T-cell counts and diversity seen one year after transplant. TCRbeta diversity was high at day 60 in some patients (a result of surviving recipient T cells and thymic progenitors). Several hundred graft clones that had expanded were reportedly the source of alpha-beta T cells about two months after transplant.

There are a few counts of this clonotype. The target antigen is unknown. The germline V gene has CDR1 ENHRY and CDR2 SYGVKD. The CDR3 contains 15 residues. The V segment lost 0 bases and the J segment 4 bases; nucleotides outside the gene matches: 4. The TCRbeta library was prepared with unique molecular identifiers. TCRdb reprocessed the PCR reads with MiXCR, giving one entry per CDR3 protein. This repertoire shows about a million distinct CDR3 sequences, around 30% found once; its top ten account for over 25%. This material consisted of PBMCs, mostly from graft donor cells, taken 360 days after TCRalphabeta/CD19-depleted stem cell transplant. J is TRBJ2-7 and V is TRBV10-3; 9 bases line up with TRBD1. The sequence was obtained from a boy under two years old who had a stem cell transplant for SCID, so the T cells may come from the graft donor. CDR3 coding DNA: TGTGCCATCAGTGAGTCGACCGGGACAGGGTACGAGCAGTACTTC. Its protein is CAISESTGTGYEQYF.